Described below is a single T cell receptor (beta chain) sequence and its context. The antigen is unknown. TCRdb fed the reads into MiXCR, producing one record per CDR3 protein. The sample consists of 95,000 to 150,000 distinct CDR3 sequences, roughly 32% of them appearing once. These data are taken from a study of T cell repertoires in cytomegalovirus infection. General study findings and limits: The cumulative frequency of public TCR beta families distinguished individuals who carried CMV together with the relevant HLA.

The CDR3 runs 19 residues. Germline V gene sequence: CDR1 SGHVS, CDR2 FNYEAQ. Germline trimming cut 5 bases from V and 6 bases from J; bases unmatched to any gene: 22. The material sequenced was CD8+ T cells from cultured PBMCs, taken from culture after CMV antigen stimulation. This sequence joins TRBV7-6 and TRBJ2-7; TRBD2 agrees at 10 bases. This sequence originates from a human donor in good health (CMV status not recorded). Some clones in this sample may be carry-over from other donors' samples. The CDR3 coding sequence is TGTGCCAGCAGCCCCGTAAGGGGGACCACAGCGGGGGGGTTTAGCGAGCAGTACTTC. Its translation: CASSPVRGTTAGGFSEQYF.